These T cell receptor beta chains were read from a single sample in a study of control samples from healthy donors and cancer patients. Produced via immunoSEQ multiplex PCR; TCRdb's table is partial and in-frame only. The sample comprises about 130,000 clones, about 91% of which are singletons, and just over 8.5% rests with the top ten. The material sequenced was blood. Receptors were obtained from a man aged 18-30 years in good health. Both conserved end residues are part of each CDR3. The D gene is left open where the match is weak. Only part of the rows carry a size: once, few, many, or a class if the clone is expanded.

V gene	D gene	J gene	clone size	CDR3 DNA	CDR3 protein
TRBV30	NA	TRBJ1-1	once	TGTGCCTGGAGTAGATGGGAGGATAGGCCTGAAGCTTTCTTT	CAWSRWEDRPEAFF
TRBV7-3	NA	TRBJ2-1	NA	TGTGCCAGCAGCTTCAATAAAGGGGATCATGAGCAGTTCTTC	CASSFNKGDHEQFF
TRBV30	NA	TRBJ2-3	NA	TGTGCCCGAAGCCCCGGGAGAGGCACAGATACGCAGTATTTT	CARSPGRGTDTQYF
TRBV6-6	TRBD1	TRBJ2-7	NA	TGTGCCACCCTGACAGGGGCCCACGAGCAGTACTTC	CATLTGAHEQYF
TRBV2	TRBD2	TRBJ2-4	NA	TGTGCCAGCAGTCAGCTAGCGGGGGGACCGAAAAACATTCAGTACTTC	CASSQLAGGPKNIQYF
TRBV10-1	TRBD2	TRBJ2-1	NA	TGCGCCAGCAGCCTCGGGACCAGCGATGGGACTAAGGGAATATCCAATGAGCAGTTCTTC	CASSLGTSDGTKGISNEQFF
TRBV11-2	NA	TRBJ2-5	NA	TGTGCCAGCAGCTTAGATTTCGAGACCCAGTACTTC	CASSLDFETQYF
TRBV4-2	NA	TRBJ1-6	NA	TGTGCCAGCAGCCAAGTCGGGGGGGCCGATTCACCCCTCCACTTT	CASSQVGGADSPLHF
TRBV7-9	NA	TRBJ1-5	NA	TGTGCCAGCAGCCTCGTTAATAGCAATCAGCCCCAGCATTTT	CASSLVNSNQPQHF
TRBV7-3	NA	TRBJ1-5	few	TGTGCCAGCAGCTCACAGGTGGATCAGCCCCAGCATTTT	CASSSQVDQPQHF
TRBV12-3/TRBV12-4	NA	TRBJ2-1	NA	TGTGCCATCGGGGCTAGCGTTTACAATGAGCAGTTCTTC	CAIGASVYNEQFF
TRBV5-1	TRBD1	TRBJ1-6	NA	TGCGCCAGCAGCCCAGGACAGGAGCCACATAATTCACCCCTCCACTTT	CASSPGQEPHNSPLHF
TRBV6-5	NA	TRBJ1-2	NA	TGTGCCAGCAGTTATTATTTAGGGGGCTACACCTTC	CASSYYLGGYTF
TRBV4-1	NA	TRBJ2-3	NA	TGCGCCAGCAGCTGGACGAGGGAACTGGGGGCAGATACGCAGTATTTT	CASSWTRELGADTQYF
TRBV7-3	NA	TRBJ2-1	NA	TGTGCCAGCAGCTTAAACGGTGGTTCTCTTACCCCCAATGAGCAGTTCTTC	CASSLNGGSLTPNEQFF
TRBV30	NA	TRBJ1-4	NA	TGTGCCTGGAGGGGTTGGGATGAAAAACTGTTTTTT	CAWRGWDEKLFF
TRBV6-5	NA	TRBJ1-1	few	TGTGCCAGCAGTTTTGACAGCAACACTGAAGCTTTCTTT	CASSFDSNTEAFF
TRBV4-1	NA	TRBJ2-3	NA	TGCGCCAGCAGCCAAGAACCCATCCTCACAGATACGCAGTATTTT	CASSQEPILTDTQYF
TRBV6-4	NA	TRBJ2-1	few	TGTGCCAGCAGTGACGGGGGGGCCAATGAGCAGTTCTTC	CASSDGGANEQFF
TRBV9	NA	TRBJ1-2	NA	TGTGCCAGCAGCGGCAGCGACCGCTATGGCTACACCTTC	CASSGSDRYGYTF
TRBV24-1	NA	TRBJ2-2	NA	TGTGCCACCAGTGACCACTACAGGGCCGGGGAGCTGTTTTTT	CATSDHYRAGELFF
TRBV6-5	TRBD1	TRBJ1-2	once	TGTGCCAGCAGGAGGGGACAGGACTATGGCTACACCTTC	CASRRGQDYGYTF
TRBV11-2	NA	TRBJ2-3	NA	TGTGCCAGCAGCTTAACGGGGGCATCCACAGATACGCAGTATTTT	CASSLTGASTDTQYF
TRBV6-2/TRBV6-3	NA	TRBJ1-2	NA	TGTGCCAGCAGTTACCTCGTTACAGGACCCTATGGCTACACCTTC	CASSYLVTGPYGYTF
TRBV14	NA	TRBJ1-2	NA	TGTGCCAGCAGCCCGGACACAACCAACTATGGCTACACCTTC	CASSPDTTNYGYTF
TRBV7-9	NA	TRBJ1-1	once	TGTGCCTGGGAGGGGGGGACTGAAGCTTTCTTT	CAWEGGTEAFF
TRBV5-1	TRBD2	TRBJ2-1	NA	TGCGCCAGCAGCTTGGGGGGGACTAGCGGAAACAATGAGCAGTTCTTC	CASSLGGTSGNNEQFF
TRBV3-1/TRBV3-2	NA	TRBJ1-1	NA	TGTGCCAGCAGCCGCGCAGGCACTGAAGCTTTCTTT	CASSRAGTEAFF
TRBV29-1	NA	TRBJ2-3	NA	TGCAGCGTTGAAGGGAGCGGGTGGACCACAGATACGCAGTATTTT	CSVEGSGWTTDTQYF
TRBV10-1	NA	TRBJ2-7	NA	TGCGCCAGCAGTAAATGGAACAGCCCCTACGAGCAGTACTTC	CASSKWNSPYEQYF
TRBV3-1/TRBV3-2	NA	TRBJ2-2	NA	TGTGCCAGCAGCCCGGGGACAACGAACACCGGGGAGCTGTTTTTT	CASSPGTTNTGELFF
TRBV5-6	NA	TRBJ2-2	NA	TGTGCCAGCGCCGGAGTCACCGGGGAGCTGTTTTTT	CASAGVTGELFF
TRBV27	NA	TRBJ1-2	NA	TGTGCCAGCAGGTTTCCGGGGGGTGGCTACACCTTC	CASRFPGGGYTF
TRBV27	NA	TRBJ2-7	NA	TGTGCCAGCAAAATTGGCGGCGTCTCCTACGAGCAGTACTTC	CASKIGGVSYEQYF
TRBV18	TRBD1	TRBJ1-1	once	TGTGCCAGCTCGGAGGACAGGGGTTGGACTGAAGCTTTCTTT	CASSEDRGWTEAFF
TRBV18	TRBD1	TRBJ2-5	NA	TGTGCCAGCTCCCCGATGTCGAGGACAGGGAAAGAGACCCAGTACTTC	CASSPMSRTGKETQYF
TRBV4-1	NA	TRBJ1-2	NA	TGCGCCAGCAGCCAGCTTGTGCGACCCTATGGCTACACCTTC	CASSQLVRPYGYTF
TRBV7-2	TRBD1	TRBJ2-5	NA	TGTGCCAGCAGCCTCTTGGGACAGGGAGCACAAGAGACCCAGTACTTC	CASSLLGQGAQETQYF
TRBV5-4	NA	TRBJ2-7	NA	TGTGCCAGCAGCTACCAATACGAGCAGTACTTC	CASSYQYEQYF
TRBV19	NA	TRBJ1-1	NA	TGTGCCAGTAGTACCATCGGACAGAGGAACACTGAAGCTTTCTTT	CASSTIGQRNTEAFF
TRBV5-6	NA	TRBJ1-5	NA	TGTGCCAGCAGCTTGGATCGGGGTCAGCCCCAGCATTTT	CASSLDRGQPQHF
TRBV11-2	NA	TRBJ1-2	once	TGTGCCAGCAGCTTAGGTCAGAGAATAAGCTATGGCTACACCTTC	CASSLGQRISYGYTF
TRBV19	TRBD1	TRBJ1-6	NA	TGTGCCAGTAGTATCCTCGACAGGGGGAATTCACCCCTCCACTTT	CASSILDRGNSPLHF
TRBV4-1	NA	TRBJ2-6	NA	TGCGCCAGCAGCCGCGGGGCGTCTTTAGGGACAGCAAACTCTGGGGCCAACGTCCTGACTTTC	CASSRGASLGTANSGANVLTF
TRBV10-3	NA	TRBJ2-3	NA	TGTGCCATCAGAGAGGGCTTCACAGATACGCAGTATTTT	CAIREGFTDTQYF
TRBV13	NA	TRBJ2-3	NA	TGTGCCAGCAGCTTAGGTACAGTCACAGATACGCAGTATTTT	CASSLGTVTDTQYF
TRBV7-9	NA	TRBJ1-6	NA	TGTGCCAGCAGCTTAGCGCAACAGGGAGGTTCACCCCTCCACTTT	CASSLAQQGGSPLHF
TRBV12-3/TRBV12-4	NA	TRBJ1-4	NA	TGTGCCAGCAGTTTCGGTGAAAAACTGTTTTTT	CASSFGEKLFF
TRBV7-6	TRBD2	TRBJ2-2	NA	TGTGCCAGCAGCCCCGGGACTAGCGTAACCGGGGAGCTGTTTTTT	CASSPGTSVTGELFF
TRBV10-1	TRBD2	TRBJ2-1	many	TGCGCCAGCAGTGAATCGACTAGCGGGGGGAATGAGCAGTTCTTC	CASSESTSGGNEQFF
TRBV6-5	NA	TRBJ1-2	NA	TGTGCCAGCACGGACGGGAGGCTCTATGGCTACACCTTC	CASTDGRLYGYTF